These T cell receptor beta chains were read from a single sample in a study of human T cells and chemical hapten exposure. Using its own MiXCR run on the RACE reads, TCRdb lists one record per CDR3 protein. The sample lists over 35,000 distinct CDR3 sequences; more than 9% were seen once. The source material was whole blood, sampled in connection with sensitization to the hapten diphenylcyclopropenone (DPC). The receptors were sampled from a man under 40 with alopecia areata. Some clones in this sample may be carry-over from other donors' samples. CDR3s include the opening cysteine and the closing phenylalanine or tryptophan. A D gene is named only where the DNA matches it firmly. Expanded clones get a size class; other rows say once, few or many, or leave the size out.

>TRBV19|TRBD1|TRBJ1-5|-
CASSMTGNNQPQHF
TGTGCCAGTAGTATGACAGGGAACAATCAGCCCCAGCATTTT
>TRBV29-1|-|TRBJ2-5|few
CSVNQPPETQYF
TGCAGCGTAAACCAACCCCCAGAGACCCAGTACTTC
>TRBV10-3|-|TRBJ1-3|-
CAIGGAGRSSGNTIYF
TGTGCCATTGGCGGGGCAGGGCGAAGCTCTGGAAACACCATATATTTT
>TRBV10-2|-|TRBJ1-3|many
CASSEFRRSSGNTIYF
TGCGCCAGCAGTGAATTCAGACGCAGCTCTGGAAACACCATATATTTT
>TRBV25-1|-|TRBJ1-5|-
CASSEYIPDRRYSNQPQHF
TGTGCCAGCAGTGAATATATCCCCGACAGGAGATACAGCAATCAGCCCCAGCATTTT
>TRBV5-6|TRBD2|TRBJ2-1|many
CASSLGTSGNNEQFF
TGTGCCAGCAGCTTGGGGACTAGCGGAAACAATGAGCAGTTCTTC
>TRBV5-4|TRBD2|TRBJ2-2|few
CASSLGSGRAPNTGELFF
TGTGCCAGCAGCTTAGGTAGCGGGAGGGCCCCGAACACCGGGGAGCTGTTTTTT
>TRBV19|-|TRBJ1-5|many
CASSIDTGYQPQHF
TGTGCCAGTAGTATAGACACAGGGTATCAGCCCCAGCATTTT
>TRBV25-1|-|TRBJ2-1|few
CASKGSVSYNEQFF
TGTGCCAGCAAGGGAAGCGTCTCCTACAATGAGCAGTTCTTC
>TRBV29-1|TRBD1|TRBJ1-2|-
CSVTGQGRNYGYTF
TGCAGCGTTACCGGACAGGGGCGGAACTATGGCTACACCTTC
>TRBV4-2|TRBD1|TRBJ1-1|-
CASSQDGGTVSEAFF
TGTGCCAGCAGCCAAGATGGGGGGACAGTCTCAGAAGCTTTCTTT
>TRBV6-2/TRBV6-3|TRBD1|TRBJ1-2|-
CASRTGPYGYTF
TGTGCCAGCAGGACAGGGCCGTATGGCTACACCTTC
>TRBV20-1|-|TRBJ1-2|many
CSARDSRTNYGYTF
TGCAGTGCTAGAGACAGTCGGACTAACTATGGCTACACCTTC
>TRBV7-6|-|TRBJ1-1|few
CASSFTANTEAFF
TGTGCCAGCAGCTTTACAGCAAACACTGAAGCTTTCTTT
>TRBV5-4|-|TRBJ2-2|many
CASSLAGVNTGELFF
TGTGCCAGCAGCTTGGCTGGAGTTAACACCGGGGAGCTGTTTTTT
>TRBV7-6|TRBD1|TRBJ1-1|many
CASRPGQGGTEAFF
TGTGCCAGCAGACCGGGACAGGGTGGTACTGAAGCTTTCTTT
>TRBV4-2|-|TRBJ2-6|many
CASSQEQGANVLTF
TGTGCCAGCAGCCAAGAACAGGGCGCCAACGTCCTGACTTTC
>TRBV11-1|TRBD2|TRBJ2-2|few
CASSLERGIGELFF
TGTGCCAGCAGCTTAGAGCGGGGGATCGGGGAGCTGTTTTTT
>TRBV24-1|-|TRBJ2-1|few
CATSDPGEVGNEQFF
TGTGCCACCAGTGATCCAGGGGAGGTGGGGAATGAGCAGTTCTTC
>TRBV29-1|TRBD2|TRBJ2-3|-
CSVTSGSTDTQYF
TGCAGCGTTACTAGCGGGAGTACAGATACGCAGTATTTT
>TRBV7-2|-|TRBJ2-5|many
CASSFAGSETQYF
TGTGCCAGCAGCTTCGCCGGTAGCGAGACCCAGTACTTC
>TRBV7-6|-|TRBJ2-1|few
CASSPKRGPSRVGNEQFF
TGTGCCAGCAGCCCGAAACGAGGACCCAGCAGGGTCGGGAATGAGCAGTTCTTC
>TRBV20-1|TRBD2|TRBJ2-5|many
CSASGAAGGIQETQYF
TGCAGTGCTAGTGGGGCAGCGGGGGGAATCCAAGAGACCCAGTACTTC
>TRBV5-1|-|TRBJ2-7|-
CASSRSTPYEQYF
TGCGCCAGCAGCCGCTCGACACCCTACGAGCAGTACTTC
>TRBV10-1|TRBD2|TRBJ2-3|many
CASSDRAGSTDTQYF
TGCGCCAGCAGTGATAGAGCGGGGAGCACAGATACGCAGTATTTT
>TRBV7-9|-|TRBJ2-1|-
CASSSNREGYNEQFF
TGTGCCAGCAGCTCCAACAGGGAGGGTTACAATGAGCAGTTCTTC
>TRBV20-1|-|TRBJ1-1|-
CSARGRGTEAFF
TGCAGTGCTAGAGGGCGGGGGACTGAAGCTTTCTTT
>TRBV12-3/TRBV12-4|-|TRBJ2-4|many
CASRGALVSKNIQYF
TGTGCCAGCAGGGGGGCGCTGGTATCCAAAAACATTCAGTACTTC
>TRBV6-6|TRBD2|TRBJ2-3|many
CASSWGLAGGTDTQYF
TGTGCCAGCAGTTGGGGACTAGCGGGAGGGACAGATACGCAGTATTTT
>TRBV21-1|-|TRBJ1-1|few
CASSKSQGNTEAFF
TGTGCCAGCAGCAAAAGCCAGGGGAACACTGAAGCTTTCTTT
>TRBV7-9|TRBD2|TRBJ2-3|few
CASSLLRGVTDTQYF
TGTGCCAGCAGCTTATTACGGGGGGTCACAGATACGCAGTATTTT
>TRBV27|-|TRBJ2-3|-
CASSLSRIRSTDTQYF
TGTGCCAGCAGTTTATCCCGAATACGTAGCACAGATACGCAGTATTTT
>TRBV5-8|-|TRBJ1-6|-
CASSYSNSPLHF
TGTGCCAGCAGCTATAGCAATTCACCCCTCCACTTT
>TRBV7-6|-|TRBJ2-5|many
CASSFRGTAQETQYF
TGTGCCAGCAGCTTTCGGGGGACTGCACAAGAGACCCAGTACTTC
>TRBV11-2|TRBD2|TRBJ2-7|-
CASSPRLAGGSYEQYF
TGTGCCAGCAGCCCCAGGCTAGCGGGAGGCTCCTACGAGCAGTACTTC
>TRBV6-2/TRBV6-3|-|TRBJ2-1|few
CASSTGLVALKRNEQFF
TGTGCCAGCAGTACGGGGTTAGTGGCCCTCAAAAGAAATGAGCAGTTCTTC
>TRBV29-1|-|TRBJ2-2|few
CSVSSLGPNTGELFF
TGCAGCGTGTCCTCCCTGGGTCCGAACACCGGGGAGCTGTTTTTT
>TRBV15|-|TRBJ2-1|many
CATSRDNKMGQFF
TGTGCCACCAGCAGAGATAACAAAATGGGACAGTTCTTC
>TRBV2|-|TRBJ1-5|many
CASTYVQPQHF
TGTGCCAGCACGTACGTTCAGCCCCAGCATTTT
>TRBV20-1|-|TRBJ1-1|-
CSATDPSLGASF
TGCAGTGCTACCGACCCATCTCTGGGGGCTTCGTTT
>TRBV2|TRBD2|TRBJ2-3|-
CASVRSGRRIDTQYF
TGTGCCAGCGTACGGAGCGGGAGAAGGATAGATACGCAGTATTTT
>TRBV5-1|TRBD1|TRBJ2-7|-
CASSSGDRGLRSSYEQYF
TGCGCCAGCAGCTCTGGGGACAGGGGGCTTAGGAGCTCCTACGAGCAGTACTTC
>TRBV10-3|-|TRBJ2-2|few
CAIKGQNTGELFF
TGTGCCATCAAGGGCCAAAACACCGGGGAGCTGTTTTTT
>TRBV12-5|TRBD1|TRBJ2-3|-
CASGTGDPAADTQYF
TGTGCTAGTGGTACAGGGGACCCGGCCGCAGATACGCAGTATTTT
>TRBV29-1|-|TRBJ1-4|-
CYSPEKLFF
TGCTACAGCCCGGAAAAACTGTTTTTT
>TRBV6-2/TRBV6-3|-|TRBJ1-6|few
CASSSSWRSPLHF
TGTGCCAGCAGTTCTAGTTGGAGATCACCCCTCCACTTT
>TRBV6-2/TRBV6-3|-|TRBJ2-1|-
CASSYDMVYNEQFF
TGTGCCAGCAGTTACGACATGGTATACAATGAGCAGTTCTTC
>TRBV5-1|TRBD1|TRBJ2-7|many
CASSLWSGGTYEQYF
TGCGCCAGCAGCTTGTGGTCAGGGGGTACCTACGAGCAGTACTTC
>TRBV5-1|-|TRBJ2-1|-
CASSLVAARGYDEQFF
TGCGCCAGCAGCTTGGTCGCGGCCCGGGGCTACGATGAGCAGTTCTTC
>TRBV11-2|TRBD2|TRBJ2-3|many
CASSYLAGASTDTQYF
TGTGCCAGCAGCTACTTAGCGGGGGCCAGCACAGATACGCAGTATTTT
>TRBV18|TRBD2|TRBJ2-1|many
CASSKLAGEYNEQFF
TGTGCCAGCTCAAAACTAGCGGGGGAATACAATGAGCAGTTCTTC
>TRBV10-3|-|TRBJ1-5|many
CAISDTPGSNQPQHF
TGTGCCATCAGCGACACTCCGGGAAGCAATCAGCCCCAGCATTTT
>TRBV6-2/TRBV6-3|TRBD1|TRBJ2-5|few
CASSTRKQGQKETQYF
TGTGCCAGCAGTACGAGAAAACAGGGACAGAAAGAGACCCAGTACTTC